Below are 22 T cell receptor beta chains sequenced from a single sample in a study of CD8 T cells in ankylosing spondylitis. MiXCR was run by TCRdb on the 5' RACE reads, yielding one entry per CDR3 protein. The data contain roughly 40,000 distinct CDR3 sequences, around 10% of them seen just once; the ten biggest clones take up approximately 1.4%. The specimen sequenced was blood, either unsorted or a sorted T cell fraction (not recorded which). All receptors derive from a male donor with ankylosing spondylitis or in good health (not recorded which).

This clonotype was observed a few times. This rearrangement joins TRBV5-1 to TRBJ1-6; a possible D gene is TRBD1 (6 bases). Looked up from germline, CDR1 is SGHRS and CDR2 is YFSETQ. V was clipped by 4 bases and J by 8 bases, with 13 bases between them. This CDR3 is built from 14 residues. CDR3 amino acids: CASSLSQGYSPLHF. The CDR3 nucleotides read TGCGCCAGCAGCCTTTCTCAGGGGTATTCACCCCTCCACTTT.

The V and J genes are TRBV7-2 and TRBJ1-1, with D tentatively TRBD1 (6 bases). CDR3 length equals 13 residues. The V gene's germline CDR1 is SGHTA and CDR2 FQGNSA. V was clipped by 4 bases and J by 4 bases, with 10 bases between them. The CDR3 spells CASSSRGATEAFF. The CDR3 DNA reads as TGTGCCAGCAGCTCCAGGGGTGCCACTGAAGCTTTCTTT.

This clonotype is deemed medium-sized. The chain is built from TRBV20-1 and TRBJ2-5; 9 bases map to TRBD2. V lost 5 bases to trimming and J lost 5 bases; unmatched junction nucleotides: 9. Germline CDR1 is DFQATT and CDR2 is SNEGSKA (reference sequence). The CDR3 length is 14 residues. Here the CDR3 DNA reads TGCAGTGCTCCGGGACTAGCTGCAGTGGAGACCCAGTACTTC. Translation: CSAPGLAAVETQYF.

The sample holds a few counts of this clonotype. The chain combines TRBV5-1 with TRBJ2-7; no firm D call. V was cut by 0 bases and J by 4 bases, with 8 bases left in between. The CDR3 covers 13 residues. Germline-derived CDR1 and CDR2 are SGHRS and YFSETQ. The CDR3 sequence: CASSLEAVYEQYF. CDR3 DNA: TGCGCCAGCAGCTTGGAGGCCGTATACGAGCAGTACTTC.

The table lists this clonotype with many counts. V and J are TRBV5-1 and TRBJ2-3; D possibly corresponds to TRBD1 (5 bases). This CDR3 has 16 amino acids. Germline CDR1 and CDR2: SGHRS and YFSETQ. V was clipped by 3 bases and J by 2 bases, with 16 bases between them. The CDR3 nucleotides read TGCGCCAGCAGCTCCGCAGGGTTTGTCCCCACAGATACGCAGTATTTT. Protein product: CASSSAGFVPTDTQYF.

The V and J genes are TRBV2 and TRBJ2-7; TRBD1 matches 9 bases. V lost 5 bases and J lost 2; bases outside the gene matches: 4. Germline CDR1 and CDR2: SNHLY and FYNNEI. The CDR3 spans 14 residues. In DNA, the CDR3 is TGTGCCAGCAGTCGGGACAGGGCTGCCTACGAGCAGTACTTC. Translating it yields CASSRDRAAYEQYF.

This clonotype was detected only a few times. The chain employs TRBV5-1 and TRBJ1-1; tentative D call: TRBD1 (5 bases). V dropped 1 base and J dropped 4 bases, with 17 bases sitting between them. Looked up from germline, CDR1 is SGHRS and CDR2 is YFSETQ. The CDR3 extends over 16 amino acids. CDR3 sequence (DNA): TGCGCCAGCAGCTTGCGGGCCCGGGGGGAGGGCACTGAAGCTTTCTTT. This translates into CASSLRARGEGTEAFF.

J is TRBJ2-2 and V is TRBV20-1, with D maybe TRBD1 (6 bases). From germline, CDR1 is DFQATT and CDR2 SNEGSKA (reference sequence). There are 15 residues in the CDR3. V lost 3 bases and J lost 4, with 15 bases in between. CDR3 in amino acids: CSASPGTWSTGELFF. CDR3 coding DNA: TGCAGTGCTAGTCCCGGGACATGGAGCACCGGGGAGCTGTTTTTT.

The chain carries TRBV6-6 and TRBJ1-1, with D uncertain. The CDR3 has 13 amino acids. Germline V gene sequence: CDR1 MNHNY, CDR2 SVGAGI (reference sequence). V was trimmed by 6 bases and J by 5 bases, leaving 13 bases between them. The CDR3 DNA sequence: TGTGCCAGCAGCCGCGAGGGAGGGACTGAAGCTTTCTTT. As protein: CASSREGGTEAFF.

The chain combines TRBV7-2 with TRBJ2-7; 7 positions match TRBD2. The CDR3 extends over 15 amino acids. Germline CDR1 and CDR2: SGHTA and FQGNSA. V lost 8 bases, J lost 5 bases, and 15 bases stayed unmatched. The CDR3 bases are TGTGCCAGCCCACCTTTCGGGAGGTTCCTCCACGAGCAGTACTTC. Protein: CASPPFGRFLHEQYF.

This clonotype appeared many times. V and J are TRBV3-1 and TRBJ2-3; D ambiguous. The germline V and J ends were trimmed by 1 base and 4 bases, with 9 bases remaining between them. CDR3 length equals 14 residues. Per germline, CDR1 LGHDT and CDR2 YNNKEL (reference sequence). CDR3 nucleotide sequence: TGTGCCAGCAGCCAAGCGTTGGGCGCAGATACGCAGTATTTT. It encodes CASSQALGADTQYF.

This clonotype has just a few counts. V usage is TRBV5-1 and J usage is TRBJ2-3, with 8 bases aligning to TRBD2. Germline V CDR1 and CDR2: SGHRS, YFSETQ. There are 16 residues in the CDR3. The ends lost 0 bases at V and 3 bases at J; junction bases unmatched: 6. This CDR3 reads CASSLEGGGGTDTQYF. The CDR3 bases are TGCGCCAGCAGCTTGGAAGGTGGCGGGGGGACAGATACGCAGTATTTT.

This clonotype was detected a few times. A much larger clone is a single base away; this may be a read error. This chain links TRBV12-3 or TRBV12-4 with TRBJ1-2; maybe TRBD1 (6 bases). The length of the CDR3 is 13 residues. The CDR3 DNA reads TGTACCAGCAGTTTTACAGGGAACTATGGCTACACCTTC. The encoded protein is CTSSFTGNYGYTF.

This clonotype was observed many times. The rearrangement joins TRBV5-1 to TRBJ2-3; D possibly corresponds to TRBD1 (5 bases). This CDR3 contains 17 residues. Trimming took off 1 base at V and 2 bases at J, with 17 bases between the two ends. Germline CDR1 is SGHRS and CDR2 is YFSETQ. The CDR3 nucleotides read TGCGCCAGCAGCTTGTTGACAGCCTTAAAAGCCACAGATACGCAGTATTTT. Translated, it gives CASSLLTALKATDTQYF.

The chain couples TRBV5-1 to TRBJ2-1; 12 positions agree with TRBD2. The CDR3 is made up of 16 amino acids. CDR1 is SGHRS, CDR2 YFSETQ, per germline. V was clipped by 0 bases and J by 4 bases; unmatched bases: 2. The CDR3 DNA sequence: TGCGCCAGCAGCTTGGATACTAGCGGGAGGTACAATGAGCAGTTCTTC. Protein: CASSLDTSGRYNEQFF. The full variable domain, completed using reference TRBV5-1 and TRBJ2-1, is KAGVTQTPRYLIKTRGQQVTLSCSPISGHRSVSWYQQTPGQGLQFLFEYFSETQRNKGNFPGRFSGRQFSNSRSEMNVSTLELGDSALYLCASSLDTSGRYNEQFFGPGTRLTVL.

In this sample, this clonotype turned up a few times. The chain combines TRBV19 with TRBJ2-3; 7 nucleotides match TRBD2. Germline loops: CDR1 LNHDA, CDR2 SQIVND (reference sequence). The CDR3 length is 14 residues. Germline trimming cut 3 bases from V and 3 bases from J; bases unmatched to any gene: 3. CDR3 sequence reads: CASSIQRGTDTQYF. The CDR3 DNA reads as TGTGCCAGTAGTATCCAGCGGGGTACAGATACGCAGTATTTT.

This clonotype has ten or more counts. The chain joins TRBV6-1 to TRBJ1-2; possible D gene TRBD1, 5 bases. Germline V gene lookup returns CDR1 MNHNS and CDR2 SASEGT. V was cut by 7 bases and J by 8 bases, with 20 bases left in between. The CDR3 runs to 14 residues. CDR3 sequence: CASTRPGTSSGYTF. CDR3 DNA: TGTGCCAGCACCAGACCCGGGACCTCTTCCGGCTACACCTTC.

This clonotype was seen a few times. This chain connects TRBV7-2 to TRBJ2-7; D is unresolved. Between the trimmed V and J ends, which lost 3 bases and 5 bases, there was a span of 11 bases. There are 13 residues in the CDR3. CDR1 is SGHTA, CDR2 FQGNSA, per germline. The DNA of the CDR3 is TGTGCCAGCAGCTTTAAAATAGAGGACGAGCAGTACTTC. It is translated as CASSFKIEDEQYF.

This clonotype was detected a few times. The V call is TRBV4-1, the J call TRBJ2-7; D perhaps matches TRBD1 (6 bases). This CDR3 spans 13 amino acids. V was shortened by 3 bases and J by 3 bases, with 9 bases between the two germline ends. Per the germline V gene, CDR1 is MGHRA and CDR2 is YSYEKL. CDR3 bases: TGCGCCAGCAGCCAGACGACAGGCTACGAGCAGTACTTC. Translation: CASSQTTGYEQYF.

This clonotype appeared a few times. The V call is TRBV12-3 or TRBV12-4, the J call TRBJ2-6, with D perhaps TRBD2 (6 bases). V gave up 7 bases and J gave up 0 bases, with 19 bases separating them. The CDR3 has 18 amino acids. The CDR3 nucleotides are TGTGCCAGCAATAGGAAGGGACTGATAGGCTCTGGGGCCAACGTCCTGACTTTC. This encodes CASNRKGLIGSGANVLTF.

This clonotype was seen only a few times. The rearrangement links TRBV6-1 to TRBJ2-5; possibly TRBD1 for D (5 bases). With 7 bases removed from V and 5 bases from J, the gap between germline ends came to 11 bases. The CDR3 has 12 residues. The germline CDR1 and CDR2 sequences are MNHNS and SASEGT. In DNA form, the CDR3 reads TGTGCCAGCACACCTAACAGGGAGACCCAGTACTTC. The encoded protein is CASTPNRETQYF.

The J gene is TRBJ1-5, the V gene TRBV20-1; a weak D match, TRBD1 (6 bases). V was cut by 0 bases and J by 4 bases, with 13 bases left in between. Germline values: CDR1 DFQATT, CDR2 SNEGSKA (reference sequence). The CDR3 has 15 residues. The CDR3 DNA reads as TGCAGTGCTAGAGATCCCACAGGGCCGAATCAGCCCCAGCATTTT. This gives the protein CSARDPTGPNQPQHF.